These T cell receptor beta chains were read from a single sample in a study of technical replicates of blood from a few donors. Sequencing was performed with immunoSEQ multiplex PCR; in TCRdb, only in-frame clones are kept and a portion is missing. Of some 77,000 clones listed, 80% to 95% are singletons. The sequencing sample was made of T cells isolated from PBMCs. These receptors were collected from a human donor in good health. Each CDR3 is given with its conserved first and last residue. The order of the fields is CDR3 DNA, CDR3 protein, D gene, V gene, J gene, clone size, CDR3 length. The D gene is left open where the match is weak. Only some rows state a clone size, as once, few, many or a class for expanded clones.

CDR3nt: TGTGCCAGCAGCTGGACTAGCGGGAGGACAGATACGCAGTATTTT
CDR3aa: CASSWTSGRTDTQYF
d_gene: TRBD2
v_gene: TRBV7-9
j_gene: TRBJ2-3
abundance: -
len: 15

CDR3nt: TGTGCCAGCAGCTTTATTACAGGGGGCCTTAAGAATGAAGCTTTCTTT
CDR3aa: CASSFITGGLKNEAFF
d_gene: TRBD1
v_gene: TRBV7-9
j_gene: TRBJ1-1
abundance: -
len: 16

CDR3nt: TGTGCCAGCAGGACTAGCGGGAGGAGCTCCTACGAGCAGTACTTC
CDR3aa: CASRTSGRSSYEQYF
d_gene: TRBD2
v_gene: TRBV28
j_gene: TRBJ2-7
abundance: -
len: 15

CDR3nt: TGTGCCAGCGCCTCGTCAACTAGCGGGAGGTGGGATGAGCAGTTCTTC
CDR3aa: CASASSTSGRWDEQFF
d_gene: TRBD2
v_gene: TRBV28
j_gene: TRBJ2-1
abundance: -
len: 16

CDR3nt: TGTGCCAGCAGCTACAGGGTTTCGGATGGCTACACCTTC
CDR3aa: CASSYRVSDGYTF
d_gene: -
v_gene: TRBV5-4
j_gene: TRBJ1-2
abundance: few
len: 13

CDR3nt: TGTGCCAGCAGCGCGGGACAGGGTGGCTATGGCTACACCTTC
CDR3aa: CASSAGQGGYGYTF
d_gene: TRBD1
v_gene: TRBV9
j_gene: TRBJ1-2
abundance: -
len: 14

CDR3nt: TGTGCCAGCAGCGACCTGACACCCTACGAGCAGTACTTC
CDR3aa: CASSDLTPYEQYF
d_gene: -
v_gene: TRBV6-1
j_gene: TRBJ2-7
abundance: -
len: 13

CDR3nt: TGTGCCTCGGAAAGTGGGGCGTATGGCTACACCTTC
CDR3aa: CASESGAYGYTF
d_gene: -
v_gene: TRBV2
j_gene: TRBJ1-2
abundance: few
len: 12

CDR3nt: TGTGCCAGCAGTGAAGCGCCATTGACAGTACTGTTTTTT
CDR3aa: CASSEAPLTVLFF
d_gene: -
v_gene: TRBV2
j_gene: TRBJ1-4
abundance: -
len: 13

CDR3nt: TGTGCCAGCAGCTCCCAGGTTAGCGGGAGTGACGAGCAGTACTTC
CDR3aa: CASSSQVSGSDEQYF
d_gene: TRBD2
v_gene: TRBV11-1
j_gene: TRBJ2-7
abundance: -
len: 15

CDR3nt: TGTGCCAGCAGCAGGCCTCAGCCCCAGCATTTT
CDR3aa: CASSRPQPQHF
d_gene: -
v_gene: TRBV25-1
j_gene: TRBJ1-5
abundance: -
len: 11

CDR3nt: TGCAGCGCCGGGACAGGGGTTCAGAACACTGAAGCTTTCTTT
CDR3aa: CSAGTGVQNTEAFF
d_gene: TRBD1
v_gene: TRBV29-1
j_gene: TRBJ1-1
abundance: -
len: 14

CDR3nt: TGTGCCAGCAGCTTAAACGCGGGGAAGAACACTGAAGCTTTCTTT
CDR3aa: CASSLNAGKNTEAFF
d_gene: -
v_gene: TRBV7-3
j_gene: TRBJ1-1
abundance: once
len: 15

CDR3nt: TGCAGCGTTGCATCTAGCGGGAACGCAGATACGCAGTATTTT
CDR3aa: CSVASSGNADTQYF
d_gene: TRBD2
v_gene: TRBV29-1
j_gene: TRBJ2-3
abundance: -
len: 14

CDR3nt: TGTGCCAGCAGTGCAAACTCCTACGAGCAGTACTTC
CDR3aa: CASSANSYEQYF
d_gene: -
v_gene: TRBV25-1
j_gene: TRBJ2-7
abundance: -
len: 12

CDR3nt: TGTGCCAGCAGCCCAAACCCCCGAGTCGAGCAGTTCTTC
CDR3aa: CASSPNPRVEQFF
d_gene: -
v_gene: TRBV6-5
j_gene: TRBJ2-1
abundance: -
len: 13

CDR3nt: TGTGCCTGGAACAGGGGTGGTTTCGGCTACACCTTC
CDR3aa: CAWNRGGFGYTF
d_gene: TRBD1
v_gene: TRBV30
j_gene: TRBJ1-2
abundance: once
len: 12

CDR3nt: TGCGCCAGCAGCCAAAGGGACAGTCGACAAGAGACCCAGTACTTC
CDR3aa: CASSQRDSRQETQYF
d_gene: TRBD1
v_gene: TRBV4-1
j_gene: TRBJ2-5
abundance: -
len: 15

CDR3nt: TGCGCCAGCAGCTTGGGAGGTTCTGCTGGAAACACCATATATTTT
CDR3aa: CASSLGGSAGNTIYF
d_gene: -
v_gene: TRBV5-1
j_gene: TRBJ1-3
abundance: -
len: 15

CDR3nt: TGTGCCAGCAGGTCTCAGGGGGAGGTCGGGGAGCTGTTTTTT
CDR3aa: CASRSQGEVGELFF
d_gene: -
v_gene: TRBV6-1
j_gene: TRBJ2-2
abundance: once
len: 14

CDR3nt: TGTGCCAGCAGCTGGACAGACAATGAGCAGTTCTTC
CDR3aa: CASSWTDNEQFF
d_gene: -
v_gene: TRBV11-2
j_gene: TRBJ2-1
abundance: -
len: 12

CDR3nt: TGTGCCAGTATGGGAGCCCGGGGTTATATCGAGCAGTACTTC
CDR3aa: CASMGARGYIEQYF
d_gene: -
v_gene: TRBV19
j_gene: TRBJ2-7
abundance: once
len: 14

CDR3nt: TGCGCCAGCAGCTTGTCACAGAACACCGGGGAGCTGTTTTTT
CDR3aa: CASSLSQNTGELFF
d_gene: -
v_gene: TRBV5-1
j_gene: TRBJ2-2
abundance: -
len: 14

CDR3nt: TGTGCCAGCAGCTTAGCACTATACACCGGGGAGCTGTTTTTT
CDR3aa: CASSLALYTGELFF
d_gene: -
v_gene: TRBV11-1
j_gene: TRBJ2-2
abundance: -
len: 14

CDR3nt: TGTGCCAGCAGTTACTCGACACTAGCGGCCTACGAGCAGTACTTC
CDR3aa: CASSYSTLAAYEQYF
d_gene: TRBD2
v_gene: TRBV6-6
j_gene: TRBJ2-7
abundance: -
len: 15

CDR3nt: TGTGCCAGCAGCTATCCGTTCGGACAGGGGCCCTACGAGCAGTACTTC
CDR3aa: CASSYPFGQGPYEQYF
d_gene: TRBD1
v_gene: TRBV5-6
j_gene: TRBJ2-7
abundance: few
len: 16

CDR3nt: TGTGCCAGCAGCTCCGGGACTAGTGTGTATACGCAGTATTTT
CDR3aa: CASSSGTSVYTQYF
d_gene: TRBD2
v_gene: TRBV7-3
j_gene: TRBJ2-3
abundance: -
len: 14

CDR3nt: TGTGCCAGCTCTACGGGGGTGGGGATTGGTGAGACCCAGTACTTC
CDR3aa: CASSTGVGIGETQYF
d_gene: -
v_gene: TRBV9
j_gene: TRBJ2-5
abundance: -
len: 15

CDR3nt: TGTGCCAGCAGCTCGACACAGCTGGGACTAACTACGCAGTATTTT
CDR3aa: CASSSTQLGLTTQYF
d_gene: TRBD2
v_gene: TRBV7-3
j_gene: TRBJ2-3
abundance: -
len: 15